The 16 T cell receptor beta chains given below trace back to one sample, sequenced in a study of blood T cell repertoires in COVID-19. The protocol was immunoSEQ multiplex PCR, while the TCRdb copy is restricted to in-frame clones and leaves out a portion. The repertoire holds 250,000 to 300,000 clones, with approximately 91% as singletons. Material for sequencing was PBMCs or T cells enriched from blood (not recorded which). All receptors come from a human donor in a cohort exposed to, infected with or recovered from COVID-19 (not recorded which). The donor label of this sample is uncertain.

CDR3 residues: CASSGLAGGPAETQYF. The CDR3 nucleotides read TGTGCCAGCAGCGGACTAGCGGGGGGGCCGGCAGAGACCCAGTACTTC. V is TRBV7-9 and J is TRBJ2-5; 15 bases line up with TRBD2. Unmatched junction bases numbered 5, after V lost 5 bases and J lost 4 bases. This CDR3 has 16 amino acids. Per the germline V gene, CDR1 is SEHNR and CDR2 is FQNEAQ (reference sequence).

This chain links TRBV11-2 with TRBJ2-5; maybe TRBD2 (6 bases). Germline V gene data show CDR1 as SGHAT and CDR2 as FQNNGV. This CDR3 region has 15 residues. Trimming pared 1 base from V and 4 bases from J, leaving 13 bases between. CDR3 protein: CASSLGPMGGETQYF. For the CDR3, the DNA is TGTGCCAGCAGCTTAGGTCCAATGGGGGGAGAGACCCAGTACTTC. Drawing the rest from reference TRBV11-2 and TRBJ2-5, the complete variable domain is EAGVAQSPRYKIIEKRQSVAFWCNPISGHATLYWYQQILGQGPKLLIQFQNNGVVDDSQLPKDRFSAERLKGVDSTLKIQPAKLEDSAVYLCASSLGPMGGETQYFGPGTRLLVL.

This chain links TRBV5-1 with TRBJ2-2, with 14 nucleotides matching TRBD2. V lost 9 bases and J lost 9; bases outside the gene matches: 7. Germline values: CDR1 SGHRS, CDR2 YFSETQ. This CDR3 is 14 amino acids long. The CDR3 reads CATQTSGGARELFF. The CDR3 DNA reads TGCGCCACCCAGACTAGCGGGGGGGCTCGGGAGCTGTTTTTT.

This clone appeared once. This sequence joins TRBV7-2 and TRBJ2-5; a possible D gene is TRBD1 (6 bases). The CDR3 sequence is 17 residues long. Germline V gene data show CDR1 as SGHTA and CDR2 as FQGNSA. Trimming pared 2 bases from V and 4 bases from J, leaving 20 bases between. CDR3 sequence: CASSLKGPRGVLETQYF. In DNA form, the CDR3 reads TGTGCCAGCAGCTTAAAGGGTCCCAGGGGAGTTCTAGAGACCCAGTACTTC.

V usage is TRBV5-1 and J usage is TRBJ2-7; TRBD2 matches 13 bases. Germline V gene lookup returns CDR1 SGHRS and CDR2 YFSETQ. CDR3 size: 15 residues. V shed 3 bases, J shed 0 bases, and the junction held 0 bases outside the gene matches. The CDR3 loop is CASSWTSGGSYEQYF. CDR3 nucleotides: TGCGCCAGCAGCTGGACTAGCGGGGGCTCCTACGAGCAGTACTTC.

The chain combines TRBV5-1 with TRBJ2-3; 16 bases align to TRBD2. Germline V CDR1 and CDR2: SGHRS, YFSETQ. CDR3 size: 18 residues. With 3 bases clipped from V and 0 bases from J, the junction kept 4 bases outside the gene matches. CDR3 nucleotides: TGCGCCAGCAGCTCGGGACTAGCGGGGGGGTCTAGCACAGATACGCAGTATTTT. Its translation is CASSSGLAGGSSTDTQYF.

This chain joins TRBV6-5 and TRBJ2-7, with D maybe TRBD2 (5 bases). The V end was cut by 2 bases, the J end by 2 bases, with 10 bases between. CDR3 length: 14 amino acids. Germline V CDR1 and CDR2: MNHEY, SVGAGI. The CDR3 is CASSYDTGTYEQYF. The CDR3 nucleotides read TGTGCCAGCAGTTACGACACGGGGACCTACGAGCAGTACTTC.

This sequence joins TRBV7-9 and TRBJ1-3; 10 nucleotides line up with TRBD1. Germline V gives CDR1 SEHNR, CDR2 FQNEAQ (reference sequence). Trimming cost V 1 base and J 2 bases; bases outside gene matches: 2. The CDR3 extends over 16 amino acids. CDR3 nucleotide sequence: TGTGCCAGCAGCTTAGTAGGACAGGGGGCTGGAAACACCATATATTTT. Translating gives CASSLVGQGAGNTIYF.

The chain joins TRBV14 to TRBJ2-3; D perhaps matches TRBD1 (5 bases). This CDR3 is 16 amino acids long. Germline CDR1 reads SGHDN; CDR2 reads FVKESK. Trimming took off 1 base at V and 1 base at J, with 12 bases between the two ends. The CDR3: CASSQGQRGGTDTQYF. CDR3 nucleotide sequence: TGTGCCAGCAGCCAAGGGCAAAGGGGCGGCACAGATACGCAGTATTTT.

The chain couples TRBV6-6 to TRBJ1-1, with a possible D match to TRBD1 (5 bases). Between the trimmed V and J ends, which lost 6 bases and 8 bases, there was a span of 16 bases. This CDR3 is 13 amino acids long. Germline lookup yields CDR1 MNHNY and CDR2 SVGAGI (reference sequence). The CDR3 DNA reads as TGTGCCAGCAGGTCGGGACTCCAGGGAGAAGCTTTCTTT. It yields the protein CASRSGLQGEAFF.

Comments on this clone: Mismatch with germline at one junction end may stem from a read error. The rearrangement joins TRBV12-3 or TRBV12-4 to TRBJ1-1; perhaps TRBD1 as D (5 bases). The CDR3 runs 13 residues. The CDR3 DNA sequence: TGTGCCAGCAGAAGGGGCCCGGACACTGGAGCTTTCTTT. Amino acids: CASRRGPDTGAFF.

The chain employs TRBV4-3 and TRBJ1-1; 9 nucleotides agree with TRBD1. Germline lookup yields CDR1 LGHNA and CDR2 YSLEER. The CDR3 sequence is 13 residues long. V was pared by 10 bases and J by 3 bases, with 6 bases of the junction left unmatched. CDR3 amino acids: CANLQGADTEAFF. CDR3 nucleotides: TGCGCCAACCTACAGGGGGCCGACACTGAAGCTTTCTTT.

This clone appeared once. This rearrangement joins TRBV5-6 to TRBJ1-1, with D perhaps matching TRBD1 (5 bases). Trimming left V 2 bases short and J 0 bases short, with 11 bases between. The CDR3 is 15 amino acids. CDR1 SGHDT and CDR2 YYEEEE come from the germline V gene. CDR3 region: CASSLPGELNTEAFF. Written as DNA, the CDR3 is TGTGCCAGCAGCTTACCGGGGGAACTGAACACTGAAGCTTTCTTT.

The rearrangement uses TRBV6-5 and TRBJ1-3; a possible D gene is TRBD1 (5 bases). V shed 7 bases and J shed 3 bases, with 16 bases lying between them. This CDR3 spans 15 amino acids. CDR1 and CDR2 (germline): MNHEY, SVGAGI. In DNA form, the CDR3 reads TGTGCCAGCACCCAGACAGTCCATCTTGGAAACACCATATATTTT. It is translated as CASTQTVHLGNTIYF.

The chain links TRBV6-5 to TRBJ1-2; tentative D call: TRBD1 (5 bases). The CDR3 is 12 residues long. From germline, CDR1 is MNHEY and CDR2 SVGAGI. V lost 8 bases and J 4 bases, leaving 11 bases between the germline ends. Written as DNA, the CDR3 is TGTGCCAGCTCGGAGGGGAGCTATGGCTACACCTTC. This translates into CASSEGSYGYTF.

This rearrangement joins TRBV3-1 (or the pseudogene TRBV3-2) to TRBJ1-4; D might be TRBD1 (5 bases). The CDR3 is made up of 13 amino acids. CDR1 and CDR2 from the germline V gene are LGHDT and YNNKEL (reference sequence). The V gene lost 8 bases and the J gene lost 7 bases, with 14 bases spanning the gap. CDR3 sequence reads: CASAGGGLEKLFF. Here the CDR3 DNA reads TGTGCCAGCGCTGGGGGGGGACTTGAAAAACTGTTTTTT.